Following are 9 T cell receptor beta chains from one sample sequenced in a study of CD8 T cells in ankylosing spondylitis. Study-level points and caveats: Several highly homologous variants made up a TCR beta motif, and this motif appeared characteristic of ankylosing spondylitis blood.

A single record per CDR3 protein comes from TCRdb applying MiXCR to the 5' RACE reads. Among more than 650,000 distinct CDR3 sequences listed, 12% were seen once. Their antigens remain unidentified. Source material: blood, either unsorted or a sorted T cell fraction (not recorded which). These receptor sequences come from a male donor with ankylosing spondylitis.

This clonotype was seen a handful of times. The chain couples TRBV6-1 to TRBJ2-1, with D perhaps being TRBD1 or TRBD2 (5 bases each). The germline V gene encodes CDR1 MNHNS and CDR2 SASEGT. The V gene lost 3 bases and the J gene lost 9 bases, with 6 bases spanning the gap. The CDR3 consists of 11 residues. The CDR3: CASSDGGEQFF. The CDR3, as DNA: TGTGCCAGCAGTGATGGGGGTGAGCAGTTCTTC.

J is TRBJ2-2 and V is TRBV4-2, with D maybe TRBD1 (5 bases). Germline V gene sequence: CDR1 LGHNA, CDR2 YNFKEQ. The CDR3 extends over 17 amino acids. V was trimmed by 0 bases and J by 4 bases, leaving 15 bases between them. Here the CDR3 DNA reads TGTGCCAGCAGCCAAGAATTAATCGGACAACCCACCGGGGAGCTGTTTTTT. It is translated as CASSQELIGQPTGELFF.

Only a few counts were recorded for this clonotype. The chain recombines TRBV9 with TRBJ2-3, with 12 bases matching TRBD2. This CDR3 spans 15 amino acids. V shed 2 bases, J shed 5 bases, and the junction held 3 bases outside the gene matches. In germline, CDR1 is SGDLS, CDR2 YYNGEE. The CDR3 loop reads CASSVTSGSLDTQYF. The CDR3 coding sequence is TGTGCCAGCAGCGTGACTAGCGGGAGTCTAGATACGCAGTATTTT.

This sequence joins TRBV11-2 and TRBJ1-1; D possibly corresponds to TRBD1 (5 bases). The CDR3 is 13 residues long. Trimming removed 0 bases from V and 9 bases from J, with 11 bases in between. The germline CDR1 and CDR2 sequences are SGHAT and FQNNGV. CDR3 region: CASSLEGGLKAFF. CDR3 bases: TGTGCCAGCAGCTTAGAGGGGGGTCTTAAAGCTTTCTTT.

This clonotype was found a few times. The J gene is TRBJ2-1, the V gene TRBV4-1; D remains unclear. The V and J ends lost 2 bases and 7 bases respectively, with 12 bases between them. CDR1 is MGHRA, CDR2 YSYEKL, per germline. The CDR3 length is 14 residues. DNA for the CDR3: TGCGCCAGCAGCCAATTCCCACACGGGAATGAGCAGTTCTTC. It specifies CASSQFPHGNEQFF.

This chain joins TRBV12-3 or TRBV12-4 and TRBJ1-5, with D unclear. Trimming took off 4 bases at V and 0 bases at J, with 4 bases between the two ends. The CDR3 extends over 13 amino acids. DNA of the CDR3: TGTGCCAGCAGTTCTCCTAGCAATCAGCCCCAGCATTTT. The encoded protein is CASSSPSNQPQHF.

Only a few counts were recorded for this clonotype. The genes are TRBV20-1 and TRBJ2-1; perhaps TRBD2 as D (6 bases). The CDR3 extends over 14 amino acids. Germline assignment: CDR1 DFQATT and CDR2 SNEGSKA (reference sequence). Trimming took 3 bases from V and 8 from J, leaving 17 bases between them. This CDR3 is CSARGWRGFDEQFF. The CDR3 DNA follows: TGCAGTGCTAGGGGTTGGCGGGGTTTCGATGAGCAGTTCTTC.

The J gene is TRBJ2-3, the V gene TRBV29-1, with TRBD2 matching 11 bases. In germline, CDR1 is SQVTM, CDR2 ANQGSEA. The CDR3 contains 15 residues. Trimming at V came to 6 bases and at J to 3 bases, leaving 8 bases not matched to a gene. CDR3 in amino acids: CSVDGLAGRTDTQYF. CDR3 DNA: TGCAGCGTAGACGGACTAGCGGGTCGAACAGATACGCAGTATTTT.

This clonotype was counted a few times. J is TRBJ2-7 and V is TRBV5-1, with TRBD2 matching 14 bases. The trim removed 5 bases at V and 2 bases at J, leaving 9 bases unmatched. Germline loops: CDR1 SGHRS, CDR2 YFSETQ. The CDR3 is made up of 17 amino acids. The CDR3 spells CASRASGTSGRTYEQYF. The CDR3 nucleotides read TGCGCCAGCAGGGCATCCGGGACTAGCGGGAGAACCTACGAGCAGTACTTC.